Shown below are 21 T cell receptor beta chains from a single sample sequenced in a study of post-analysis software for immune sequencing data. Unique molecular identifiers featured in each of the TCR beta cDNA libraries. TCRdb processed the PCR reads anew with MiXCR; each CDR3 protein has one entry. The sample has 740,000 or so distinct CDR3 sequences, under 70% seen once. Study results and limitations: TRBV5-6, TRBV5-1 and TRBV20-1 were among a handful of TRBV segments more frequent in patients than controls.

For these receptors, no antigen is known. Sequenced: blood. The receptor set was obtained from a girl between 10 and 17 years old with multiple sclerosis.

The rearrangement joins TRBV29-1 to TRBJ2-1; no firm D call. V was trimmed by 4 bases and J by 1 base, leaving 11 bases between them. The CDR3 length is 14 residues. Germline CDR1 is SQVTM and CDR2 is ANQGSEA. CDR3 in DNA: TGCAGCGTTGTGTTGAGGCCATCCTACAATGAGCAGTTCTTC. Translating it yields CSVVLRPSYNEQFF.

This clonotype was found a few times. The rearrangement links TRBV5-1 to TRBJ1-2, with D tentatively TRBD1 (5 bases). V dropped 3 bases and J dropped 3 bases, with 24 bases sitting between them. In germline, CDR1 is SGHRS, CDR2 YFSETQ. The CDR3 loop spans 18 amino acids. The CDR3 DNA reads TGCGCCAGCAGCTCAGGCCTCATCCATAGGACACCTGACTATGGCTACACCTTC. Translated: CASSSGLIHRTPDYGYTF.

The chain links TRBV7-2 to TRBJ2-7; no clear D. This CDR3 spans 14 amino acids. Between the trimmed V and J ends, which lost 1 base and 2 bases, there was a span of 9 bases. CDR1 and CDR2 from the germline V gene are SGHTA and FQGNSA. For the CDR3, the DNA is TGTGCCAGCAGCTTAGGAAAAGGCGCCTACGAGCAGTACTTC. It is translated as CASSLGKGAYEQYF.

In its sample, this clonotype was seen once. The gene calls are TRBV12-3 or TRBV12-4 and TRBJ2-1; D perhaps matches TRBD2 (6 bases). CDR3 length: 13 residues. Deletions cut 1 base from V and 9 bases from J, with 10 bases between. The CDR3 loop reads CASSLGLGSEQFF. Here the CDR3 DNA reads TGTGCCAGCAGTTTAGGACTAGGCTCTGAGCAGTTCTTC.

There are a few counts of this clonotype. The chain uses TRBV6-5 and TRBJ1-2; tentative D call: TRBD1 (6 bases). The CDR3 is 14 amino acids. The germline gives CDR1 MNHEY, CDR2 SVGAGI. V was cut by 4 bases and J by 4 bases, with 13 bases left in between. The CDR3 DNA follows: TGTGCCAGCAGTTTTTTCGGACAGTCCTATGGCTACACCTTC. Translating it yields CASSFFGQSYGYTF.

The chain employs TRBV11-1 and TRBJ2-3; no firm D call. In germline, CDR1 is SGHAT, CDR2 FQDESV (reference sequence). V was cut by 5 bases and J by 3 bases, with 15 bases left in between. There are 15 residues in the CDR3. CDR3 in DNA: TGTGCCAGCAGCCAAGGAAAAGGATGGACAGATACGCAGTATTTT. It specifies CASSQGKGWTDTQYF.

In its sample, this clonotype was seen once. V usage is TRBV4-1 and J usage is TRBJ1-2; perhaps TRBD1 as D (5 bases). Trimming left V 1 base short and J 3 bases short, with 9 bases between. This CDR3 contains 14 residues. The germline CDR1 and CDR2 sequences are MGHRA and YSYEKL. The CDR3 loop is CASSQVQGDYGYTF. In DNA form, the CDR3 reads TGCGCCAGCAGCCAAGTGCAGGGAGACTATGGCTACACCTTC.

The chain links TRBV3-1 to TRBJ1-5; 9 bases fit TRBD1. After removal of 4 bases from V and 7 bases from J, the junction contained 11 bases not matched to a gene. The CDR3 is made up of 16 amino acids. Germline values: CDR1 LGHDT, CDR2 YNNKEL (reference sequence). The CDR3 bases are TGTGCCAGCAGCCTAAGCGGGACAGGGCGCGGGCAGCCCCAGCATTTT. It encodes CASSLSGTGRGQPQHF.

Concerning this clonotype: At one boundary the junction diverges from the germline segment, which might be a read error. The J gene is TRBJ2-5, the V gene TRBV20-1; the D gene is possibly TRBD2 (5 bases). Per germline, CDR1 DFQATT and CDR2 SNEGSKA (reference sequence). This CDR3 region has 13 residues. CDR3 protein: CSTRGPGKETQYF. CDR3 DNA: TGCAGTACTAGAGGGCCCGGGAAAGAGACCCAGTACTTC.

The V call is TRBV29-1, the J call TRBJ1-1; D might be TRBD1 (5 bases). Germline CDR1 reads SQVTM; CDR2 reads ANQGSEA. There are 12 residues in the CDR3. V was shortened by 8 bases and J by 1 base, with 11 bases between the two germline ends. This CDR3 is CSLRVENTEAFF. The CDR3 nucleotides read TGCAGCCTCAGGGTGGAGAACACTGAAGCTTTCTTT.

The rearrangement uses TRBV12-3 or TRBV12-4 and TRBJ2-7, with TRBD1 identical over 10 bases. The end of the DNA fits TRBJ2-5 better, so the J call may be wrong. This CDR3 comprises 16 residues. The CDR3 reads CASSRRQGAGRETQYF. Written as DNA, the CDR3 is TGTGCCAGCAGCCGTAGACAGGGGGCCGGACGGGAGACCCAGTACTTC.

V is TRBV6-5 and J is TRBJ2-4; D gene ambiguous. The J call may be wrong; the DNA end is better matched by TRBJ2-7. Per the germline V gene, CDR1 is MNHEY and CDR2 is SVGAGI. The CDR3 contains 15 residues. CDR3 coding DNA: TGTGCCAGCAGTTGCTCGGAACAGATAACCTACGAGCAGTACTTC. It translates to CASSCSEQITYEQYF.

This clonotype has only a few counts. This chain links TRBV18 with TRBJ1-5, with a tentative D call TRBD1 (6 bases). Germline V gene data show CDR1 as KGHSH and CDR2 as LQKENI. This CDR3 spans 16 amino acids. Trimming left V 2 bases short and J 2 bases short, with 13 bases between. The CDR3 nucleotides are TGTGCCAGCTCACCAACGGGGGCGCGGGGCAATCAGCCCCAGCATTTT. Its protein is CASSPTGARGNQPQHF.

V usage is TRBV7-9 and J usage is TRBJ2-6; TRBD1 matches 10 bases. From germline, CDR1 is SEHNR and CDR2 FQNEAQ (reference sequence). Trimming at V came to 5 bases and at J to 2 bases, leaving 3 bases not matched to a gene. The CDR3 totals 16 residues. CDR3 sequence: CASSRTGGTGANVLTF. The CDR3 DNA reads TGTGCCAGCAGCCGGACAGGGGGAACTGGGGCCAACGTCCTGACTTTC. The variable domain in full, with the rest retrieved from reference TRBV7-9 and TRBJ2-6, is DTGVSQNPRHKITKRGQNVTFRCDPISEHNRLYWYRQTLGQGPEFLTYFQNEAQLEKSRLLSDRFSAERPKGSFSTLEIQRTEQGDSAMYLCASSRTGGTGANVLTFGAGSRLTVL.

The chain has TRBV7-6 and TRBJ2-3; TRBD2 matches 9 bases. The J segment lost 5 bases and the V segment lost 1 base, leaving 10 bases of the junction unmatched. This CDR3 spans 17 amino acids. CDR1 is SGHVS, CDR2 FNYEAQ, per germline. The DNA for the CDR3 is TGTGCCAGCAGCTTAGGGGCTAGCGGGATCATTGGAGATACGCAGTATTTT. This encodes CASSLGASGIIGDTQYF.

This clonotype was counted only a few times. This rearrangement joins TRBV12-3 or TRBV12-4 to TRBJ2-2; TRBD1 might be the D (6 bases). The CDR3 consists of 14 residues. The V end lost 5 bases, the J end lost 7 bases, and 14 bases lay between the germline ends. In nucleotides, the CDR3 is TGTGCCAGCAGTGACACAGGGCTTAGCGGGGAGCTGTTTTTT. Encoded protein: CASSDTGLSGELFF.

This chain links TRBV12-3 or TRBV12-4 with TRBJ2-7, with D perhaps matching TRBD1 (6 bases). The CDR3 consists of 16 residues. Trimming shortened V by 0 bases and J by 4 bases, and 16 bases separated the two germline ends. The CDR3 region is CASSLAGWQGQYEQYF. The CDR3 DNA sequence: TGTGCCAGCAGTTTAGCCGGGTGGCAGGGGCAGTACGAGCAGTACTTC.

The chain links TRBV3-1 to TRBJ1-5; perhaps TRBD1 as D (6 bases). The CDR3 has 15 residues. V gave up 0 bases and J gave up 5 bases, with 11 bases separating them. From germline, CDR1 is LGHDT and CDR2 YNNKEL (reference sequence). CDR3 sequence: CASSQDGTNYQPQHF. Written as DNA, the CDR3 is TGTGCCAGCAGCCAAGATGGGACAAATTATCAGCCCCAGCATTTT.

There are a few counts of this clonotype. The V and J genes are TRBV20-1 and TRBJ2-2; a weak D match, TRBD1 (6 bases). The CDR3 spans 15 residues. The ends were cut back, 4 bases at V and 0 bases at J, with 12 bases in the middle. CDR1 is DFQATT, CDR2 SNEGSKA, per germline (reference sequence). CDR3 DNA: TGCAGTGCTACAGAAGGGACAACGAACACCGGGGAGCTGTTTTTT. Its protein product is CSATEGTTNTGELFF.

With regard to this clonotype: One junction end disagrees with the germline gene, perhaps due to a read error. The V gene is TRBV5-7, the J gene TRBJ2-5; D not certain. The J call is doubtful: the DNA matches TRBJ2-7 better. TRBV5-7 is flagged as an ORF with uncertain function. This CDR3 has 10 amino acids. The CDR3 DNA is TGTGCCAGCAACTTGCGCGAGCAGTACTTC. Its translation is CASNLREQYF.

This chain connects TRBV10-3 to TRBJ2-7, with D possibly matching TRBD1 (6 bases). The germline V and J ends were trimmed by 3 bases and 5 bases, with 20 bases remaining between them. In germline, CDR1 is ENHRY, CDR2 SYGVKD. The CDR3 has 16 residues. CDR3 bases: TGTGCCATCAGTGAACTCGCACAGGGAACGGCGGACGAGCAGTACTTC. Translation gives CAISELAQGTADEQYF.